This TCR beta chain stems from a study of T cells in Graves' hyperthyroidism and ophthalmopathy. The study's findings and limits: Median prediction lead before ophthalmopathy onset was around seven months with the model.

The CDR3 sequence is 14 residues long. Germline CDR1 reads MDHEN; CDR2 reads SYDVKM. With 8 bases removed from V and 2 bases from J, the gap between germline ends came to 15 bases. Diagnoses rested on clinical symptoms, serum thyroxine and TRAb, thyroid ultrasound and orbital computed tomography. Ahead of any ophthalmopathy symptoms, the blood sample was obtained at the first diagnosis of hyperthyroidism. Amplification of TCR beta CDR3 regions used RNA as the template. HTBI primers were the set used in a first-round RT-PCR of the TCR CDR3. One entry per CDR3 protein, called by TCRdb with MiXCR from the multiplex PCR reads. Among 250,000 to 300,000 distinct CDR3 sequences listed, more than 14% were seen once. As to this clonotype: Its antigen remains unidentified.

The receptor comes from a woman in her 40s with Graves' hyperthyroidism that later progressed to Graves' ophthalmopathy. The sequenced material came from blood. This chain uses TRBV28 with TRBJ2-5, with D tentatively TRBD2 (5 bases). CDR3 sequence reads: CASFGLGAQETQYF. The CDR3 nucleotides read TGTGCCAGCTTCGGGCTGGGAGCGCAAGAGACCCAGTACTTC.